Sequencing of this T cell receptor (beta chain) was carried out in a study of T cell changes during pregnancy in multiple sclerosis. Germline V gene sequence: CDR1 LGHNA, CDR2 YSLEER. Trimming removed 0 bases from V and 8 bases from J; junction bases left unmatched: 11. The CDR3 length is 18 residues. Some clones are missing from TCRdb's copy, which holds only in-frame ones; the method was immunoSEQ multiplex PCR. The sample lists approximately 29,000 clones, 85% to 90% occurring once. The V and J genes are TRBV4-3 and TRBJ1-4, with 11 bases matching TRBD1. The source material was CD4+ T cells from peripheral blood mononuclear cells, sampled in the second trimester of pregnancy. This receptor was taken from a female donor with multiple sclerosis, enrolled in a pregnancy study. In nucleotides, the CDR3 is TGCGCCAGCAGCCAAGACCGGACAGGGGGCGACCGAAGGGAAAAACTGTTTTTT. The encoded protein is CASSQDRTGGDRREKLFF.